This TCR beta chain originates from a study of beta chain features in type 1 diabetes. Overall study findings and caveats: TCRB CDR3s were moderately but significantly shorter in Type 1 diabetes patients in all four CD4+ subsets.

At least ten counts were recorded for this clone. Its target is unknown. The same CDR3 is also encoded by other DNA sequences in this sample. cDNA synthesis used the whole RNA isolate, giving expressed TCRB sequences. Sequenced by immunoSEQ multiplex PCR; TCRdb stores in-frame clones only, minus some. The sample consists of about 220,000 clones, roughly 11% of them appearing once. The CDR3 totals 14 residues. CDR1 is SQVTM, CDR2 ANQGSEA, per germline. Trimming shortened V by 5 bases and J by 2 bases, and 12 bases separated the two germline ends. The rearrangement uses TRBV29-1 and TRBJ2-2, with D possibly TRBD2 on 7 matching bases. Sequenced sample: central memory CD4+ T cells from blood. The clonotype originates from a man aged 18 to 29 in good health. The DNA for the CDR3 is TGCAGCGTTCGGGGGGCCTTCAACACCGGGGAGCTGTTTTTT. It codes for CSVRGAFNTGELFF.